This paragraph reports one T cell receptor (beta chain). The antigen remains unidentified. This sample stems from a study of cytomegalovirus exposure and HLA in healthy donors. Study as a whole: The 120 validation repertoires were reported in a later analysis to have been generated on the same platform as the roughly 720 first-cohort repertoires. Study-wide points: Cytomegalovirus status, reportedly, was diagnosed with high specificity and sensitivity by the classifier.

Germline V gives CDR1 MNHNY, CDR2 SVGAGI (reference sequence). V lost 7 bases and J lost 8; bases outside the gene matches: 5. This CDR3 has 12 residues. Method: immunoSEQ multiplex PCR; TCRdb's copy keeps in-frame clones and lacks some. The data show more than 300,000 clones, roughly 88% seen once. Specimen: PBMCs. The V and J genes are TRBV6-6 and TRBJ1-2; 9 nucleotides agree with TRBD1. The TCR originated in a woman aged 18-29 years in good health and CMV-seronegative. The CDR3 loop reads CASNLDRGGYTF. For the CDR3, the DNA is TGTGCCAGCAACCTGGACAGGGGAGGCTACACCTTC.